These 5 T cell receptor beta chains originate from one sample sequenced in a study of CD8 T cells in Susac syndrome. Reverse transcription used roughly 0.5 to 1 ug RNA and random hexamers. TCRdb analysed the immunoSEQ multiplex PCR reads with MiXCR anew, one entry per CDR3 protein. The sample records a few hundred thousand distinct CDR3 sequences, 65% to 90% being singletons. The specimen sequenced was CD8+ T cells from PBMCs. The source of these receptors is a human donor with multiple sclerosis.

The chain uses TRBV30 and TRBJ1-5, with no clear D. The CDR3 has 13 residues. The V and J ends lost 0 bases and 10 bases respectively, with 13 bases between them. The germline CDR1 and CDR2 sequences are GTSNPN and SVGIG (reference sequence). In nucleotides, the CDR3 is TGTGCCTGGAGTGTACAAACGGAGCAACCCCAGCATTTT. This encodes CAWSVQTEQPQHF.

The chain links TRBV29-1 to TRBJ2-3, with TRBD2 identical over 9 bases. Germline values: CDR1 SQVTM, CDR2 ANQGSEA. With V trimmed by 5 bases and J by 0 bases, 15 bases remained unmatched. The CDR3 runs 18 residues. The CDR3 coding sequence is TGCAGCGTTCAAGCGATAGCGGGAGTGATGATTAGCACAGATACGCAGTATTTT. Protein: CSVQAIAGVMISTDTQYF.

DNA for the CDR3: TGTGCCAGCACTTGGGACCGGGAGACCGGGGAGCTGTTTTTT. This encodes CASTWDRETGELFF. The rearrangement links TRBV27 to TRBJ2-2, with a possible D match to TRBD2 (6 bases). The V gene's germline CDR1 is MNHEY and CDR2 SMNVEV (reference sequence). The length of the CDR3 is 14 residues. The V end lost 7 bases, the J end lost 5 bases, and 14 bases lay between the germline ends.

The chain carries TRBV2 and TRBJ1-5; weak D call: TRBD1 (6 bases). In germline, CDR1 is SNHLY, CDR2 FYNNEI. This CDR3 has 16 amino acids. Trimming took 3 bases from V and 6 from J, leaving 18 bases between them. CDR3 residues: CASSEIAAGAVQPQHF. CDR3 bases: TGTGCCAGCAGTGAGATAGCGGCAGGGGCGGTTCAGCCCCAGCATTTT.

The genes are TRBV7-9 and TRBJ1-1; tentatively, D is TRBD1 (6 bases). CDR1 SEHNR and CDR2 FQNEAQ come from the germline V gene (reference sequence). V lost 0 bases to trimming and J lost 5 bases, with 13 bases between them. The CDR3 consists of 15 residues. The CDR3 sequence is CASSLAGDKGTEAFF. DNA of the CDR3: TGTGCCAGCAGCTTAGCCGGGGACAAGGGAACTGAAGCTTTCTTT.